This T cell receptor beta chain appears in the sequencing data of a study of T-cell memory formation after mild COVID-19. Across the whole study: Among the donors, TCR clusters were largely specific to each donor.

The TCR alpha and TCR beta cDNA libraries, bearing sample barcodes and UMIs, were generated by 5'RACE using constant-segment primers. TCRdb independently ran MiXCR on the 5' RACE reads; one entry per CDR3 protein. The repertoire holds around 200,000 distinct CDR3 sequences, with about 27% as singletons. Whole-study results and caveats: Certain responding clones were present in pre-infection memory, suggesting participation of cross-reactive memory. Largely, contracting CD4+ clones fell within CM and EM, and contracting CD8+ clones within EMRA.

Trimming took off 7 bases at V and 11 bases at J, with 14 bases between the two ends. Germline CDR1 SEHNR, CDR2 FQNEAQ (reference sequence). The CDR3 totals 12 residues. For this clonotype: Antigen specificity is unknown.

Sample: PBMCs or a T cell subset sorted from them (not recorded which). The receptor's source is an adult woman who had mild COVID-19 (a few samples of this study predate the infection). Cell type and time point are not known. This rearrangement joins TRBV7-9 to TRBJ1-4, with D tentatively TRBD1 (5 bases). The CDR3 DNA reads TGTGCCAGCACCGTGAACAGGTTCAAACTGTTTTTT. This gives the protein CASTVNRFKLFF.